These T cell receptor beta chains were read from a single sample in a study of blood T cell repertoires in COVID-19. Libraries were prepared by immunoSEQ multiplex PCR; TCRdb keeps only in-frame clonotypes and omits some of them. The data show over 300,000 clones, with around 91% seen just once and 6.5% held by the top ten. What was sequenced was peripheral blood. The source is a man between 18 and 29 years old with active or convalescent COVID-19. CDR3s include the opening cysteine and the closing phenylalanine or tryptophan. D genes are given only for firm matches. Rows may omit the clone size; those that give it use once, few, many or a size class.

V gene	D gene	J gene	clone size	CDR3 protein	CDR3 DNA
TRBV9	TRBD2	TRBJ2-7	-	CASSVEATSGRHEQYF	TGTGCCAGCAGCGTAGAGGCAACTAGCGGGAGACACGAGCAGTACTTC
TRBV25-1	-	TRBJ1-5	-	CASSELGDQPQHF	TGTGCCAGCAGTGAATTAGGGGATCAGCCCCAGCATTTT
TRBV10-3	-	TRBJ1-5	-	CAISESETGNQPQHF	TGTGCCATCAGTGAGTCGGAGACAGGCAATCAGCCCCAGCATTTT
TRBV5-1	TRBD1	TRBJ2-3	-	CASSWDRGYDTQYF	TGCGCCAGCTCCTGGGACAGGGGATACGATACGCAGTATTTT
TRBV5-4	-	TRBJ2-3	-	CASSAGPKGPTSTDTQYF	TGTGCCAGCAGCGCGGGACCGAAGGGCCCCACTAGCACAGATACGCAGTATTTT
TRBV28	TRBD1	TRBJ1-1	-	CASRPRKGQSATEAFF	TGTGCCAGCAGACCCAGGAAGGGACAGTCGGCCACTGAAGCTTTCTTT
TRBV5-1	TRBD2	TRBJ2-1	-	CASSLTSGRPSEQFF	TGCGCCAGCAGCTTGACTAGCGGGAGACCCAGTGAGCAGTTCTTC
TRBV28	TRBD1	TRBJ1-1	once	CASTSPSAGGRTEAFF	TGTGCCAGCACCTCGCCGTCGGCAGGGGGCCGGACTGAAGCTTTCTTT
TRBV7-2	-	TRBJ1-5	-	CASSSWGDQPQHF	TGTGCCAGCAGCAGCTGGGGGGATCAGCCCCAGCATTTT
TRBV5-5	-	TRBJ1-2	-	CASSSNVVRGYGYTF	TGTGCCAGCAGCTCAAACGTGGTACGGGGCTATGGCTACACCTTC
TRBV7-2	-	TRBJ1-2	-	CASTSEQGYGYTF	TGTGCCAGCACCTCAGAACAGGGCTATGGCTACACCTTC
TRBV5-6	-	TRBJ2-4	-	CASSRTRKNIQYF	TGTGCCAGCAGCAGAACACGCAAAAACATTCAGTACTTC
TRBV3-1/TRBV3-2	TRBD1	TRBJ1-5	-	CASSQGGGQGGFRSNQPQHF	TGTGCCAGCAGCCAAGGGGGTGGACAGGGAGGATTCCGGAGCAATCAGCCCCAGCATTTT
TRBV9	TRBD1	TRBJ2-1	-	CASSAPSGQAGNEQFF	TGTGCCAGCAGCGCACCGTCGGGACAGGCCGGGAATGAGCAGTTCTTC
TRBV25-1	-	TRBJ2-3	-	CASSSLADPSRTQYF	TGTGCCAGCTCCAGCTTAGCGGATCCTTCCCGTACGCAGTATTTT
TRBV27	-	TRBJ1-6	few	CASSLPGSPLHF	TGTGCCAGCAGTTTACCGGGTTCACCCCTCCACTTT